Listed here are 10 T cell receptor beta chains from one sample, sequenced in a study of T cell changes during pregnancy in multiple sclerosis. TCRdb's copy holds only in-frame clones and misses some; the assay was immunoSEQ multiplex PCR. The data show tens of thousands of clones, with more than 85% seen just once and 0.95% to 1% held by the top ten. This sample comprised peripheral blood, obtained after pregnancy. All receptors derive from a female donor with multiple sclerosis, enrolled in a pregnancy study.

The chain uses TRBV19 and TRBJ2-3, with 9 bases fitting TRBD1. V trimming: 5 bases; J trimming: 6 bases; junction bases outside the gene matches: 6. Per germline, CDR1 LNHDA and CDR2 SQIVND (reference sequence). The CDR3 totals 14 residues. The CDR3 sequence: CASSDRDRADTQYF. As DNA, the CDR3 is TGTGCCAGTAGTGACCGGGACAGGGCGGATACGCAGTATTTT. Full variable domain (rest looked up from reference TRBV19 and TRBJ2-3): DGGITQSPKYLFRKEGQNVTLSCEQNLNHDAMYWYRQDPGQGLRLIYYSQIVNDFQKGDIAEGYSVSREKKESFPLTVTSAQKNPTAFYLCASSDRDRADTQYFGPGTRLTVL.

The chain recombines TRBV25-1 with TRBJ2-7; D uncertain. Germline V gene lookup returns CDR1 MGHDK and CDR2 SYGVNS. The CDR3 is 13 residues long. Trimming removed 1 base from V and 2 bases from J, with 6 bases in between. The CDR3 is CASSESGTYEQYF. Here the CDR3 DNA reads TGTGCCAGCAGTGAATCCGGTACCTACGAGCAGTACTTC.

The genes are TRBV28 and TRBJ2-7, with 7 nucleotides matching TRBD1. V lost 4 bases and J lost 3; bases outside the gene matches: 3. This CDR3 is 13 amino acids long. Germline V lookup: CDR1 MDHEN, CDR2 SYDVKM. CDR3 nucleotides: TGTGCCAGCAGTTCGGGACAGCTCTACGAGCAGTACTTC. This translates into CASSSGQLYEQYF.

The chain is built from TRBV6-6 and TRBJ1-2, with TRBD1 identical over 8 bases. Unmatched junction bases numbered 7, after V lost 7 bases and J lost 3 bases. Per the germline V gene, CDR1 is MNHNY and CDR2 is SVGAGI (reference sequence). This CDR3 has 14 amino acids. CDR3 nucleotide sequence: TGTGCCAGCATCATACAGGGGGGTTACTATGGCTACACCTTC. As protein: CASIIQGGYYGYTF.

The chain recombines TRBV27 with TRBJ1-5; TRBD1 matches 12 bases. The CDR3 has 16 residues. Trimming removed 5 bases from V and 7 bases from J; junction bases left unmatched: 9. Germline CDR1 MNHEY, CDR2 SMNVEV (reference sequence). In DNA form, the CDR3 reads TGTGCCAGCAGTCCCGGGACAGGGGGCAATAGGCAGCCCCAGCATTTT. Translation gives CASSPGTGGNRQPQHF.

The rearrangement links TRBV6-5 to TRBJ1-1; no reliable D call. CDR1 and CDR2 from the germline V gene are MNHEY and SVGAGI. V was clipped by 6 bases and J by 4 bases, with 9 bases between them. The CDR3 loop spans 12 amino acids. CDR3 bases: TGTGCCAGCAGCAACAGTATCACTGAAGCTTTCTTT. As protein: CASSNSITEAFF.

The chain couples TRBV7-9 to TRBJ1-4; D is unresolved. The germline V gene has CDR1 SEHNR and CDR2 FQNEAQ (reference sequence). This CDR3 region has 11 residues. V was clipped by 5 bases and J by 8 bases, with 6 bases between them. CDR3 loop: CASSPREKLFF. The DNA of the CDR3 is TGTGCCAGCAGCCCCCGGGAAAAACTGTTTTTT. Using reference TRBV7-9 and TRBJ1-4 for the parts outside the CDR3, the full variable domain is DTGVSQNPRHKITKRGQNVTFRCDPISEHNRLYWYRQTLGQGPEFLTYFQNEAQLEKSRLLSDRFSAERPKGSFSTLEIQRTEQGDSAMYLCASSPREKLFFGSGTQLSVL.

The CDR3 sequence: CASSLGSSGNQETQYF. The CDR3 nucleotides are TGTGCCAGCAGCTTGGGGTCTAGCGGTAACCAAGAGACCCAGTACTTC. The J gene is TRBJ2-5, the V gene TRBV7-6, with TRBD2 identical over 7 bases. Losses at the gene ends were 3 bases for V and 0 bases for J; bases not matched to a gene: 7. This CDR3 is 16 amino acids long. Looked up from germline, CDR1 is SGHVS and CDR2 is FNYEAQ. Variable domain in full (rest from reference TRBV7-6 and TRBJ2-5): GAGVSQSPRYKVTKRGQDVALRCDPISGHVSLYWYRQALGQGPEFLTYFNYEAQQDKSGLPNDRFSAERPEGSISTLTIQRTEQRDSAMYRCASSLGSSGNQETQYFGPGTRLLVL.

This clone was found once. The J gene is TRBJ1-3, the V gene TRBV7-2; no clear D. V was shortened by 6 bases and J by 4 bases, with 13 bases between the two germline ends. Germline V gives CDR1 SGHTA, CDR2 FQGNSA. The CDR3 is 14 residues long. The CDR3 region has the DNA TGTGCCAGCAGGGCCCTTCTGAGGGGAAACACCATATATTTT. It specifies CASRALLRGNTIYF.

This clone was recorded once. The CDR3 loop reads CASSFRPLAGHGGELFF. For the CDR3, the DNA is TGTGCCAGCAGCTTTAGACCACTAGCGGGGCATGGCGGGGAGCTGTTTTTT. This chain links TRBV5-6 with TRBJ2-2, with TRBD2 identical over 10 bases. V shed 2 bases and J 7 bases; nucleotides not matched to a gene: 11. The CDR3 is 17 amino acids. Germline values: CDR1 SGHDT, CDR2 YYEEEE. Based on the CDR3 plus reference TRBV5-6 and TRBJ2-2, the full variable domain is DAGVTQSPTHLIKTRGQQVTLRCSPKSGHDTVSWYQQALGQGPQFIFQYYEEEERQRGNFPDRFSGHQFPNYSSELNVNALLLGDSALYLCASSFRPLAGHGGELFFGEGSRLTVL.